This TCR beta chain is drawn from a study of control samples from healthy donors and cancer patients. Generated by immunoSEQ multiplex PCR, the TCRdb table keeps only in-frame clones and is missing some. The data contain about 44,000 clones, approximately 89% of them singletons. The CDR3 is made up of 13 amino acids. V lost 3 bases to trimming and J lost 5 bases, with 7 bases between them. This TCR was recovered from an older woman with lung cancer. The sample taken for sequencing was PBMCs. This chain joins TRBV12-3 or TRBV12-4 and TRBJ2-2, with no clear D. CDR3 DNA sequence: TGTGCCAGCAGTTTGTCGCGAACCGGGGAGCTGTTTTTT. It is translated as CASSLSRTGELFF.